This T cell receptor (beta chain) was sequenced in a study of blood T cell repertoires in COVID-19. For the study at large: T cells, B-cell-depleted T cells, or PBMCs supplied cDNA or gDNA.

Profiled with immunoSEQ multiplex PCR; TCRdb holds only in-frame clones, not every one. This sample has 200,000 to 250,000 clones, with approximately 83% found just once. The CDR3 contains 17 residues. The V end lost 2 bases, the J end lost 1 base, and 18 bases lay between the germline ends. Germline CDR1 is SGHKS and CDR2 is YYEKEE (reference sequence). The sample was peripheral blood. The sequence derives from a woman aged 50 to 60 with acute or convalescent COVID-19. J is TRBJ2-5 and V is TRBV5-5; tentatively, D is TRBD2 (5 bases). The CDR3 DNA is TGTGCCAGCAGCTTTGGAAAGGTTTTGGGGAGCCAAGAGACCCAGTACTTC. The encoded protein is CASSFGKVLGSQETQYF.